The 15 T cell receptor beta chains below were found in one sample sequenced in a study of T cell changes during pregnancy in multiple sclerosis. Repertoires were generated with immunoSEQ multiplex PCR, while TCRdb's copy carries only in-frame clones and drops some. The sample has tens of thousands of clones; about 92% are singletons. The starting material was peripheral blood, obtained before pregnancy. These receptors all stem from a female donor with multiple sclerosis, enrolled in a pregnancy study.

This clone was seen once. The chain links TRBV6-6 to TRBJ2-1; 7 bases map to TRBD1. The trim removed 4 bases at V and 3 bases at J, leaving 6 bases unmatched. CDR1 is MNHNY and CDR2 is SVGAGI in the germline V gene (reference sequence). The CDR3 covers 15 residues. CDR3 region: CASSSRGTVYNEQFF. In nucleotides, the CDR3 is TGTGCCAGCAGTTCCCGAGGGACAGTCTACAATGAGCAGTTCTTC.

The rearrangement links TRBV7-6 to TRBJ1-1; D perhaps matches TRBD1 (5 bases). The length of the CDR3 is 15 residues. Germline values: CDR1 SGHVS, CDR2 FNYEAQ. Trimming stripped 4 bases from V and 1 base from J, with 13 bases between. Here the CDR3 DNA reads TGTGCCAGCAGCTCAGGGAGGGTGCCGAACACTGAAGCTTTCTTT. As protein: CASSSGRVPNTEAFF.

V usage is TRBV19 and J usage is TRBJ1-5; D is possibly TRBD1 (6 bases). Germline CDR1 reads LNHDA; CDR2 reads SQIVND (reference sequence). The germline V and J ends were trimmed by 6 bases and 6 bases, with 15 bases remaining between them. The CDR3 is 14 residues long. The CDR3: CASSLQGFRQPQHF. CDR3 nucleotides: TGTGCCAGTAGCCTACAGGGTTTCCGTCAGCCCCAGCATTTT.

The rearrangement joins TRBV6-6 to TRBJ2-7; 9 nucleotides align to TRBD1. The V and J ends lost 4 bases and 7 bases, in that order; junction bases with no gene match: 5. CDR1 MNHNY and CDR2 SVGAGI come from the germline V gene (reference sequence). The CDR3 contains 13 residues. This CDR3 reads CASSFRTGEEQYF. In nucleotides, the CDR3 is TGTGCCAGCAGTTTTAGGACAGGGGAGGAGCAGTACTTC.

This chain connects TRBV27 to TRBJ2-7; a possible D gene is TRBD2 (5 bases). The CDR3 is made up of 18 amino acids. Germline CDR1 is MNHEY and CDR2 is SMNVEV (reference sequence). With 4 bases removed from V and 6 bases from J, the gap between germline ends came to 28 bases. The DNA for the CDR3 is TGTGCCAGCAGTTCGTCCCTCCTCCCCCCAGTAACGGGGAGCGAGCAGTACTTC. It yields the protein CASSSSLLPPVTGSEQYF.

The chain recombines TRBV18 with TRBJ2-2; TRBD1 is a possible D gene (5 bases). Germline loops: CDR1 KGHSH, CDR2 LQKENI. V lost 6 bases to trimming and J lost 2 bases, with 10 bases between them. The CDR3 spans 14 residues. CDR3 DNA sequence: TGTGCCAGCTCCCGGACACCTAACACCGGGGAGCTGTTTTTT. This codes for CASSRTPNTGELFF. The whole variable domain, remainder taken from reference TRBV18 and TRBJ2-2, is NAGVMQNPRHLVRRRGQEARLRCSPMKGHSHVYWYRQLPEEGLKFMVYLQKENIIDESGMPKERFSAEFPKEGPSILRIQQVVRGDSAAYFCASSRTPNTGELFFGEGSRLTVL.

The CDR3 protein is CATSSGISHNEQFF. In DNA form, the CDR3 reads TGTGCCACCAGCAGCGGTATTTCCCACAATGAGCAGTTCTTC. The chain couples TRBV15 to TRBJ2-1, with D unclear. Germline values: CDR1 LNHNV, CDR2 YYDKDF (reference sequence). The CDR3 loop spans 14 amino acids. V dropped 3 bases and J dropped 5 bases, with 11 bases sitting between them.

The V and J genes are TRBV7-9 and TRBJ2-7, with D unclear. The V end was cut by 1 base, the J end by 6 bases, with 16 bases between. Germline V gene lookup returns CDR1 SEHNR and CDR2 FQNEAQ (reference sequence). The CDR3 has 15 residues. In DNA form, the CDR3 reads TGTGCCAGCAGCTTAGATTACTTCGTCCTTGGCGAGCAGTACTTC. Translating gives CASSLDYFVLGEQYF.

J is TRBJ1-4 and V is TRBV27, with D possibly being TRBD1 (5 bases). From germline, CDR1 is MNHEY and CDR2 SMNVEV (reference sequence). V lost 1 base, J lost 1 base, and 7 bases lay in between. CDR3 size: 15 residues. The CDR3 DNA sequence: TGTGCCAGCAGTTTATACGACAGAACTAATGAAAAACTGTTTTTT. This sequence encodes CASSLYDRTNEKLFF. Full variable domain (outside the CDR3, taken from reference TRBV27 and TRBJ1-4): EAQVTQNPRYLITVTGKKLTVTCSQNMNHEYMSWYRQDPGLGLRQIYYSMNVEVTDKGDVPEGYKVSRKEKRNFPLILESPSPNQTSLYFCASSLYDRTNEKLFFGSGTQLSVL.

V usage is TRBV15 and J usage is TRBJ1-5; no clear D gene. The CDR3 runs to 13 residues. Trimming took off 5 bases at V and 7 bases at J, with 12 bases between the two ends. CDR1 and CDR2 (germline): LNHNV, YYDKDF (reference sequence). The CDR3 loop is CATSEDRGQPQHF. The CDR3 DNA sequence: TGTGCCACCAGCGAGGACCGCGGGCAGCCCCAGCATTTT.

The V and J genes are TRBV5-1 and TRBJ2-1, with TRBD2 identical over 12 bases. CDR1 and CDR2 (germline): SGHRS, YFSETQ. With 3 bases clipped from V and 9 bases from J, the junction kept 7 bases outside the gene matches. The CDR3 is 15 amino acids. The CDR3 DNA follows: TGCGCCAGCAGCTCTAGCGGGGGGGCATTAAGTGAGCAGTTCTTC. It encodes CASSSSGGALSEQFF.

The rearrangement links TRBV6-5 to TRBJ2-1; D ambiguous. V lost 5 bases to trimming and J lost 7 bases, with 9 bases between them. Germline V gene sequence: CDR1 MNHEY, CDR2 SVGAGI. This CDR3 contains 12 residues. In nucleotides, the CDR3 is TGTGCCAGCAGTCGCAATCGGAATGAGCAGTTCTTC. It codes for CASSRNRNEQFF.

The gene calls are TRBV4-2 and TRBJ2-7; 8 positions agree with TRBD2. V lost 0 bases, J lost 5 bases, and 9 bases stayed unmatched. Germline CDR1 is LGHNA and CDR2 is YNFKEQ. This CDR3 has 16 amino acids. The CDR3 is CASSQDRRGGRDEQYF. The CDR3 DNA reads as TGTGCCAGCAGCCAAGATCGGCGCGGGGGGCGGGACGAGCAGTACTTC.

This rearrangement joins TRBV5-1 to TRBJ2-3; 8 bases map to TRBD2. Germline loops: CDR1 SGHRS, CDR2 YFSETQ. The CDR3 totals 13 residues. J lost 5 bases, V lost 1 base, and 0 bases had no gene match. In nucleotides, the CDR3 is TGCGCCAGCAGCTTGCGGGGGGGAGATACGCAGTATTTT. Encoded protein: CASSLRGGDTQYF.

V usage is TRBV27 and J usage is TRBJ1-1; 10 bases align to TRBD1. This CDR3 region has 15 residues. CDR1 MNHEY and CDR2 SMNVEV come from the germline V gene (reference sequence). The junction had 10 bases not matched to a gene; V was cut back by 5 bases and J by 7 bases. CDR3 residues: CASSPDRGLGSEAFF. The DNA for the CDR3 is TGTGCCAGCAGTCCTGACAGGGGGCTTGGGAGTGAAGCTTTCTTT.